This T cell receptor beta chain is drawn from a study of T cell responses to AZD1222 COVID-19 vaccine. This CDR3 has 15 amino acids. V was trimmed by 0 bases and J by 1 base, leaving 12 bases between them. CDR1 is GTSNPN and CDR2 is SVGIG in the germline V gene (reference sequence). Second-dose recipients at about 4 or about 12 weeks were treated as one pooled group. Repertoires were generated with immunoSEQ multiplex PCR, while TCRdb's copy carries only in-frame clones and drops some. The top ten clones hold around 5.1% of a sample with tens of thousands of clones, around 90% of them seen once. General study findings and limits: Distributed over spike, vaccine-associated CD4 TCRs predominated at 160-218 and 743-854. Donors were chiefly white British, with a greater number of females, and clonal diversity was perhaps underestimated.

In the case of this clone: No antigen is known for it.

Sequenced here: peripheral blood, sampled 28 days after the second AZD1222 dose. The receptor comes from an adult who received the AZD1222 COVID-19 vaccine. This rearrangement joins TRBV30 to TRBJ1-1; D is ambiguous. This chain's CDR3 is CAWSVLRQTNTEAFF. CDR3 nucleotides: TGTGCCTGGAGTGTTTTGCGGCAGACGAACACTGAAGCTTTCTTT.